This TCR beta chain was identified in a study of patients and donors after allogeneic stem cell transplantation. V was trimmed by 0 bases and J by 0 bases, leaving 9 bases between them. CDR3 length: 15 residues. CDR1 DFQATT and CDR2 SNEGSKA come from the germline V gene (reference sequence). This clonotype came up many times. MiXCR, run by TCRdb on the RT-PCR reads, gives a single entry per CDR3 protein. Among some 960,000 distinct CDR3 sequences listed, approximately 19% were seen once. This chain connects TRBV20-1 to TRBJ1-5; a weak D match, TRBD1 (5 bases). This receptor was taken from a human donor who was either an allogeneic HSCT recipient or a stem cell or donor lymphocyte infusion donor (not recorded which). It is not recorded whose cells these are; they may come from a transplant donor. Input material: blood, either unsorted or a sorted T cell fraction (not recorded which). The CDR3 region has the DNA TGCAGTGCTAGAGAACGCAGGGATAGCAATCAGCCCCAGCATTTT. It codes for CSARERRDSNQPQHF.